This TCR beta chain stems from a study of CD8+ T cells in alopecia areata. cDNA prepared by RNA extraction and subsequent reverse transcription served as the template for sequencing. TCRdb's copy holds only in-frame clones and misses some; the assay was immunoSEQ multiplex PCR. The sample lists 170,000 or so clones, around three fifths occurring once. In germline, CDR1 is LNHNV, CDR2 YYDKDF (reference sequence). Trimming pared 0 bases from V and 0 bases from J, leaving 10 bases between. The CDR3 is 16 residues long. The input for sequencing was CD4+ T cells sorted from blood, taken at week 0. V is TRBV15 and J is TRBJ2-3, with unresolved D. The receptor was isolated from a human donor with alopecia areata. Written as DNA, the CDR3 is TGTGCCACCAGCAGAGAGCTCCCCTCTAGCACAGATACGCAGTATTTT. It encodes CATSRELPSSTDTQYF.